This T cell receptor (beta chain) was documented in a study of patients and donors after allogeneic stem cell transplantation. Germline lookup yields CDR1 MGHRA and CDR2 YSYEKL. This CDR3 has 18 residues. With 0 bases clipped from V and 7 bases from J, the junction kept 15 bases outside the gene matches. MiXCR, applied by TCRdb to the RT-PCR reads, yields one record per CDR3 protein. The data hold approximately 200,000 distinct CDR3 sequences, with 35% to 45% observed a single time. The V gene is TRBV4-1, the J gene TRBJ1-2; 9 positions match TRBD1. This TCR came from a human donor who was either an allogeneic HSCT recipient or a stem cell or donor lymphocyte infusion donor (not recorded which). It is not recorded whose cells these are; they may come from a transplant donor. The sequenced sample was blood, either unsorted or a sorted T cell fraction (not recorded which). The CDR3 reads CASSQERQSATGGRGYTF. Here the CDR3 DNA reads TGCGCCAGCAGCCAAGAAAGACAGTCGGCGACAGGGGGACGTGGCTACACCTTC.